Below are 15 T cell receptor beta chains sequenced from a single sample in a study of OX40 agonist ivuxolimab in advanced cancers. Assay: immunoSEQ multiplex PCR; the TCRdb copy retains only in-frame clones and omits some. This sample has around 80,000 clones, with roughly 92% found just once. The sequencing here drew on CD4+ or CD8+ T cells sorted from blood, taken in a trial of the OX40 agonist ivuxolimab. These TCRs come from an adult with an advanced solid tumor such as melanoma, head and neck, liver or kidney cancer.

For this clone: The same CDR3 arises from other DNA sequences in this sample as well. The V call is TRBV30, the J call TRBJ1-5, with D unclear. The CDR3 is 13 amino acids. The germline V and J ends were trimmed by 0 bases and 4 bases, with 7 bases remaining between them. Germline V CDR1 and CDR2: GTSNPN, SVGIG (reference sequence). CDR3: CAWSVQGNQPQHF. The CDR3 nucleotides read TGTGCCTGGAGTGTACAAGGGAATCAGCCCCAGCATTTT.

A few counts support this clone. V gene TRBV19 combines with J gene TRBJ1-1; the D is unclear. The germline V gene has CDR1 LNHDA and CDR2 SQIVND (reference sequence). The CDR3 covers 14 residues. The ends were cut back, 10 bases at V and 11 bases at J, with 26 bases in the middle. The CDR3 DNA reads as TGTGCCACCGAGGACCGACAAGGATTATTTCGGGCTTTCTTT. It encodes CATEDRQGLFRAFF.

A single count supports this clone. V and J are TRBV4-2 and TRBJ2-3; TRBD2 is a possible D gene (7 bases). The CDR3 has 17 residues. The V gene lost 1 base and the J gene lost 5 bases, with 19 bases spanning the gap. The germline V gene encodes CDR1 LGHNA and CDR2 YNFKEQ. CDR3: CASSQVLGGGALDTQYF. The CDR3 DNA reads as TGTGCCAGCAGCCAAGTCTTAGGAGGGGGGGCCCTAGATACGCAGTATTTT.

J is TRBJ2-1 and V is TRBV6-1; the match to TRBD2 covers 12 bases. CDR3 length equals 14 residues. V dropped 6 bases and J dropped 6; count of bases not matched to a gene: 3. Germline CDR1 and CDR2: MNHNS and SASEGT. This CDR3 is CASRGLAGANEQFF. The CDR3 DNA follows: TGTGCCAGCAGGGGACTAGCGGGTGCCAATGAGCAGTTCTTC.

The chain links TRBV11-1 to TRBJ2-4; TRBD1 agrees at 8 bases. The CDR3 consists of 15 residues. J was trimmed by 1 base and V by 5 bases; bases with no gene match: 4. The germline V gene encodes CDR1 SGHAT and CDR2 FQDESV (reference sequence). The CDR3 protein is CASSPDREAKNIQYF. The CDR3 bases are TGTGCCAGCAGCCCGGACAGGGAGGCCAAAAACATTCAGTACTTC.

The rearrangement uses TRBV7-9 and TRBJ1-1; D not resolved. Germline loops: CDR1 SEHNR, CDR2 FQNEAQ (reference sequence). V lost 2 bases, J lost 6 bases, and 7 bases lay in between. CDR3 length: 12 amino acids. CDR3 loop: CASSLFGAEAFF. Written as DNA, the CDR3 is TGTGCCAGCAGCTTATTCGGGGCTGAAGCTTTCTTT.

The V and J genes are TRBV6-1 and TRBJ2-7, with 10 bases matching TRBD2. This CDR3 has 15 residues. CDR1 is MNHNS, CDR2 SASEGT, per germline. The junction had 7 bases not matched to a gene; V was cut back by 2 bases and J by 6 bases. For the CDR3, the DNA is TGTGCCAGCAGTGAATTGGGACTAGCGAATGGCGAGCAGTACTTC. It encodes CASSELGLANGEQYF.

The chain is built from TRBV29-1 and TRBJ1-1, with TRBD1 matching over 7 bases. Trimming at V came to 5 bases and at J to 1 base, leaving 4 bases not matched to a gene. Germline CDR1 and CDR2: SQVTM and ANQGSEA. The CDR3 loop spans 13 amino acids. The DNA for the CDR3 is TGCAGCGTTCAGAGGGGGCGGAACACTGAAGCTTTCTTT. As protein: CSVQRGRNTEAFF.

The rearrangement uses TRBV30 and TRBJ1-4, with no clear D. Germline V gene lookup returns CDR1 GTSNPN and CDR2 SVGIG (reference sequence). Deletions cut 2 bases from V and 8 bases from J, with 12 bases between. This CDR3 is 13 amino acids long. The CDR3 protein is CAWSLRAREKLFF. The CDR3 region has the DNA TGTGCCTGGAGTCTAAGGGCCCGCGAAAAACTGTTTTTT.

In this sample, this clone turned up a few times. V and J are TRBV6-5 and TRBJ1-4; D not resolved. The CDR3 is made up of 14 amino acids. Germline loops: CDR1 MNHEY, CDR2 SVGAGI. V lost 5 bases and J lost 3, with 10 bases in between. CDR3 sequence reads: CASSTGRSNEKLFF. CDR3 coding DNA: TGTGCCAGCAGTACTGGGCGGTCTAATGAAAAACTGTTTTTT.

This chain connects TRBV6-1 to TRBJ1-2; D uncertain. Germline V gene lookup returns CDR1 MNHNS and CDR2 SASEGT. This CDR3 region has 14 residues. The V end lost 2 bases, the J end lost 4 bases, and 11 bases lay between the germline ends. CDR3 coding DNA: TGTGCCAGCAGTGAACATGAGCGCTCCTATGGCTACACCTTC. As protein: CASSEHERSYGYTF.

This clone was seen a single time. CDR3 residues: CASTPAGGNTEAFF. In DNA form, the CDR3 reads TGTGCCAGCACCCCGGCAGGGGGAAACACTGAAGCTTTCTTT. V usage is TRBV27 and J usage is TRBJ1-1, with TRBD1 matching 7 bases. The CDR3 contains 14 residues. In germline, CDR1 is MNHEY, CDR2 SMNVEV (reference sequence). J gave up 2 bases and V 7 bases, and 7 bases lay outside the gene matches.

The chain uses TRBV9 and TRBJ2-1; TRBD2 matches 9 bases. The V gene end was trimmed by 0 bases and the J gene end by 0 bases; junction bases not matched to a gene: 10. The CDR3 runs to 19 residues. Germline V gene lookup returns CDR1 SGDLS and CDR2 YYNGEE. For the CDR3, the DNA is TGTGCCAGCAGCGTAGGTGGTAGCGGGGGCCCGAGCTCCTACAATGAGCAGTTCTTC. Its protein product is CASSVGGSGGPSSYNEQFF.

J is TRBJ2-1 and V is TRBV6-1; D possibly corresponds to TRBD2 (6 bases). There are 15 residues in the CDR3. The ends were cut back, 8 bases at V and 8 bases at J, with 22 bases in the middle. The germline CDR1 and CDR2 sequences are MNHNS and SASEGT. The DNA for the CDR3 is TGTGCCAGCCGGGCCTGGAGGGCCGGGGCGGATGAGCAGTTCTTC. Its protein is CASRAWRAGADEQFF.

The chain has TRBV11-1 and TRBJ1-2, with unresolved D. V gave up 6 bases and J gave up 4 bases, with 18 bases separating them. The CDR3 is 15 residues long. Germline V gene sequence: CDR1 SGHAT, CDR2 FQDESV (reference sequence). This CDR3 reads CASSSGSGGSYGYTF. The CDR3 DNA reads TGTGCCAGCAGTTCTGGGAGCGGCGGGAGCTATGGCTACACCTTC.